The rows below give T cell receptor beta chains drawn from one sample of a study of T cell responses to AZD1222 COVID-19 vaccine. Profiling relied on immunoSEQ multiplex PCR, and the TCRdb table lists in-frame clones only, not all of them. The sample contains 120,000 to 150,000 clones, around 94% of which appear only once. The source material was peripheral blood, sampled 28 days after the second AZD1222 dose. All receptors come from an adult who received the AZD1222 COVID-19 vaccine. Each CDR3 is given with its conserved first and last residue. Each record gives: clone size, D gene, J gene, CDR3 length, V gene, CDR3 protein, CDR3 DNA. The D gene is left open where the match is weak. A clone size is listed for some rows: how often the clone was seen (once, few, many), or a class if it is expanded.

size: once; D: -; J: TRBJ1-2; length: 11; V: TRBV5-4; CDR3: CASSFGQGRTF; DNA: TGTGCCAGCAGCTTTGGGCAGGGACGAACCTTC
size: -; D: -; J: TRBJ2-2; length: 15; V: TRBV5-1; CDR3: CASSLWQGGPGELFF; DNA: TGCGCCAGCAGCTTGTGGCAGGGGGGCCCCGGGGAGCTGTTTTTT
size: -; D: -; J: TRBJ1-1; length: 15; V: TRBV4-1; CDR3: CASSLRLQGHTEAFF; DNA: TGCGCCAGCAGCCTTCGGCTACAGGGACACACTGAAGCTTTCTTT
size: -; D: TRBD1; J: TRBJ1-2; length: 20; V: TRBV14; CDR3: CASSQSSQWGTGKDNYGYTF; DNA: TGTGCCAGCAGCCAGTCATCTCAGTGGGGGACAGGGAAAGATAACTATGGCTACACCTTC
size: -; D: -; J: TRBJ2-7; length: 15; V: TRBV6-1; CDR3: CASSEVAAFSYEQYF; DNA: TGTGCCAGCAGTGAAGTGGCTGCTTTCTCCTACGAGCAGTACTTC
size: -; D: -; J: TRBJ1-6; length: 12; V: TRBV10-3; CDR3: CAIGERDSPLHF; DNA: TGTGCCATCGGGGAAAGGGATTCACCCCTCCACTTT
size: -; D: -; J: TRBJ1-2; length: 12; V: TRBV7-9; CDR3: CASSSGTDGYTF; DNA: TGTGCCAGCAGCTCCGGGACGGATGGCTACACCTTC
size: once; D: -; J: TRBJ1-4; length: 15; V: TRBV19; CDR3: CASSIQGTTNEKLFF; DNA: TGTGCCAGTAGTATACAGGGAACAACTAATGAAAAACTGTTTTTT
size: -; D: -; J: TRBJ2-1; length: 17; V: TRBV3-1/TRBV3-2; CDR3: CASSSHQGPRVVNEQFF; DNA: TGTGCCAGCAGCTCTCATCAAGGCCCAAGGGTCGTCAATGAGCAGTTCTTC
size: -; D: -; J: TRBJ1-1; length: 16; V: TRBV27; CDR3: CASSLIPGRVATEAFF; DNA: TGTGCCAGCAGTTTAATACCGGGCAGGGTGGCCACTGAAGCTTTCTTT
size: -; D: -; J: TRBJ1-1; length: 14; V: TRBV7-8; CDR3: CASSPGIVDTEAFF; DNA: TGTGCCAGCAGTCCCGGAATTGTGGACACTGAAGCTTTCTTT
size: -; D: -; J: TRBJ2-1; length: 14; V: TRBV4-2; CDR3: CASSQDDYYNEQFF; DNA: TGTGCCAGCAGCCAAGACGATTACTACAATGAGCAGTTCTTC
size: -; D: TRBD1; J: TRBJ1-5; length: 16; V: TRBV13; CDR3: CASSLGLPGGSQPQHF; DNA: TGTGCCAGCAGCTTAGGCCTACCAGGGGGAAGTCAGCCCCAGCATTTT
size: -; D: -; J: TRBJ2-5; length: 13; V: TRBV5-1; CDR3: CASHTDSQGTQYF; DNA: TGCGCCAGCCACACCGACAGCCAGGGGACCCAGTACTTC
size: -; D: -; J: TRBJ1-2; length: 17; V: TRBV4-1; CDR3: CASSQDLWDTINYGYTF; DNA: TGCGCCAGCAGCCAAGATCTGTGGGACACCATTAACTATGGCTACACCTTC
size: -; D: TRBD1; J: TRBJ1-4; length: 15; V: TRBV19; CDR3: CASSPAGGAGEKLFF; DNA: TGTGCCAGTAGTCCCGCAGGGGGCGCGGGTGAAAAACTGTTTTTT
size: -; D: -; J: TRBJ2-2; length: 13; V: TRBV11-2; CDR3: CASSLGRAGELFF; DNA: TGTGCCAGCAGCTTAGGGCGCGCCGGAGAGCTGTTTTTT
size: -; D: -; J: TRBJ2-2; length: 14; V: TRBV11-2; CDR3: CASSLDVEPGELFF; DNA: TGTGCCAGCAGCTTAGACGTAGAACCCGGGGAGCTGTTTTTT
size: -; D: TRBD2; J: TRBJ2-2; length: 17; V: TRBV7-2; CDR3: CASSLSIAGATTGELFF; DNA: TGTGCCAGCAGCTTAAGCATAGCGGGGGCGACCACCGGGGAGCTGTTTTTT
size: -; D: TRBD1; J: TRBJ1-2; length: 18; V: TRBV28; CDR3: CASSLSFDRGRTHYGYTF; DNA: TGTGCCAGCAGTTTATCTTTCGACAGGGGGCGCACCCACTATGGCTACACCTTC
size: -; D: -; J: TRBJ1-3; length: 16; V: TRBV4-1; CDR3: CASSQPQGFSGNTIYF; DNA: TGCGCCAGCAGCCAACCCCAGGGGTTCTCTGGAAACACCATATATTTT
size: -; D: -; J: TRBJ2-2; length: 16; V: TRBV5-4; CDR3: CASSLAAGRNTGELFF; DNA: TGTGCCAGCAGCTTGGCCGCGGGGAGAAACACCGGGGAGCTGTTTTTT
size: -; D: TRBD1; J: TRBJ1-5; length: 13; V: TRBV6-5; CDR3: CASYRGENQPQHF; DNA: TGTGCCAGCTACAGGGGGGAGAATCAGCCCCAGCATTTT
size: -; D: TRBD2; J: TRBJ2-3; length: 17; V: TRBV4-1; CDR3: CASSSRGAGGRPDTQYF; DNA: TGCGCCAGCAGCTCCCGGGGAGCGGGGGGCCGTCCAGATACGCAGTATTTT
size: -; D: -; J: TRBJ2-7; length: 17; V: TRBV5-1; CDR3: CASSRLTTDWNSYEQYF; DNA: TGCGCCAGCAGCCGCCTGACGACGGATTGGAACTCCTACGAGCAGTACTTC
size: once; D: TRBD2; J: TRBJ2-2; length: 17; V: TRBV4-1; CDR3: CASSPPSGLADTGELFF; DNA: TGCGCCAGCAGCCCCCCGTCGGGACTAGCTGACACCGGGGAGCTGTTTTTT
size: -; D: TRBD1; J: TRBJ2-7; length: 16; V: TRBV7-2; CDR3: CASSSRSGTGIYEQYF; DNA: TGTGCCAGCAGCTCGCGATCCGGGACAGGGATTTACGAGCAGTACTTC
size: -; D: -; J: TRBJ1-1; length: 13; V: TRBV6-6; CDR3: CASSPWSGVEAFF; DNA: TGTGCCAGCAGTCCCTGGTCGGGCGTGGAAGCTTTCTTT
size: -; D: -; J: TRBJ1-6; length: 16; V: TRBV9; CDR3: CASSSRQAFYNSPLHF; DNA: TGTGCCAGCAGCTCGCGACAGGCCTTCTATAATTCACCCCTCCACTTT
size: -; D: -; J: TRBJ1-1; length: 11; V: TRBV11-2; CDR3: CASSHGTTTFF; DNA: TGTGCCAGCAGCCACGGGACAACTACTTTCTTT
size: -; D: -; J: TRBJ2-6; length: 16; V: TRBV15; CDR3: CATSSRPSSGANVLTF; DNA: TGTGCCACCAGCAGCAGACCGTCCTCTGGGGCCAACGTCCTGACTTTC
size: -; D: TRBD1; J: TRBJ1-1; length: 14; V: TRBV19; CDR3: CASSVQGRSPEAFF; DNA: TGTGCCAGTAGCGTACAGGGGCGGTCCCCTGAAGCTTTCTTT
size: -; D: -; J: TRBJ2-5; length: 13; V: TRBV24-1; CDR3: CATSDLRRETQYF; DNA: TGTGCCACCAGTGATTTGAGGAGGGAGACCCAGTACTTC
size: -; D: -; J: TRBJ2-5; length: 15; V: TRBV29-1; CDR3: CSVARQENYQETQYF; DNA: TGCAGCGTTGCCCGACAGGAGAACTACCAAGAGACCCAGTACTTC
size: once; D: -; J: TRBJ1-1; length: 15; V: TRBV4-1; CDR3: CASSQAPPGSTEAFF; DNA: TGCGCCAGCAGCCAGGCCCCCCCAGGGTCCACTGAAGCTTTCTTT
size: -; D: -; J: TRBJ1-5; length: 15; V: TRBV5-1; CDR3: CASSLEGGDYQPQHF; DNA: TGCGCCAGCAGCTTGGAAGGGGGGGACTATCAGCCCCAGCATTTT
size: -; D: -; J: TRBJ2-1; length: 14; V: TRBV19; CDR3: CASTQRSNYNEQFF; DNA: TGTGCCAGTACTCAAAGATCTAATTACAATGAGCAGTTCTTC
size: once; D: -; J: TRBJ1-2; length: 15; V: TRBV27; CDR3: CASSLEGPPRDGYTF; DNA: TGTGCCAGCAGTTTAGAAGGGCCACCCCGGGATGGCTACACCTTC
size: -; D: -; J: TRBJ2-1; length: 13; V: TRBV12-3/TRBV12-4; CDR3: CASSLDGYNEQFF; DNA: TGTGCCAGCAGCCTGGACGGATACAATGAGCAGTTCTTC
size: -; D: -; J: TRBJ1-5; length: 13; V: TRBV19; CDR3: CASSHRRDQPQHF; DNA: TGTGCCAGTAGTCACAGAAGGGACCAGCCCCAGCATTTT
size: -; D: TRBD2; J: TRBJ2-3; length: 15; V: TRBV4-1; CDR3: CASSLSGLASDTQYF; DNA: TGCGCCAGCAGCCTTTCGGGACTAGCATCGGATACGCAGTATTTT
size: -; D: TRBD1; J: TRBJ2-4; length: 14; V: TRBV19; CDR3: CASNTGQGENIQYF; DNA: TGTGCCAGTAACACGGGACAGGGTGAAAACATTCAGTACTTC
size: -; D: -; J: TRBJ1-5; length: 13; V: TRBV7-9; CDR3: CASSSTRDQPQHF; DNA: TGTGCCAGCTCCAGTACGCGGGATCAGCCCCAGCATTTT
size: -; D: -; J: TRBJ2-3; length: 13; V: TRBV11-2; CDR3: CASSFERIDTQYF; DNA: TGTGCCAGCAGCTTCGAAAGAATAGATACGCAGTATTTT
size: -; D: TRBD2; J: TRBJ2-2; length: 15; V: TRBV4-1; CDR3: CASSHASGDTGELFF; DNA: TGCGCCAGCAGCCATGCTAGCGGGGACACCGGGGAGCTGTTTTTT
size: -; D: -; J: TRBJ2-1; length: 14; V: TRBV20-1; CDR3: CSASSPRRYNEQFF; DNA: TGCAGTGCTAGTTCGCCTCGTCGCTACAATGAGCAGTTCTTC
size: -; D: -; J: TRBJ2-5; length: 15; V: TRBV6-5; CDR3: CASKSGPSRGETQYF; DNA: TGTGCCAGCAAATCTGGGCCCTCCCGCGGAGAGACCCAGTACTTC
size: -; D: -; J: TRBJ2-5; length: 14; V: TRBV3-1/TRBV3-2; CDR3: CASSQDHSGETQYF; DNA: TGTGCCAGCAGCCAAGATCACAGTGGAGAGACCCAGTACTTC
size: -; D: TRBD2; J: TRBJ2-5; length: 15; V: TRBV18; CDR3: CASSTLGLAQETQYF; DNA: TGTGCCAGCTCAACCCTGGGACTAGCGCAGGAGACCCAGTACTTC
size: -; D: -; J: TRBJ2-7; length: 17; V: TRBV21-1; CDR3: CASSHPGLAGQSYEQYF; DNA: TGTGCCAGCAGCCATCCGGGACTAGCGGGACAATCCTACGAGCAGTACTTC
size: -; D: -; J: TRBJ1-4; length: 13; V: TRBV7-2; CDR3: CASSLGRDEKLFF; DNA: TGTGCCAGCAGCTTAGGCAGGGATGAAAAACTGTTTTTT
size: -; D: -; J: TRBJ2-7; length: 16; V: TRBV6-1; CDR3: CASSDLGGRTTHEQYF; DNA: TGTGCCAGCAGTGACCTCGGGGGGCGGACCACCCACGAGCAGTACTTC
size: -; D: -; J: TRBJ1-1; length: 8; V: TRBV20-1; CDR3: CRWGDAFF; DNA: TGCAGGTGGGGTGATGCTTTCTTT
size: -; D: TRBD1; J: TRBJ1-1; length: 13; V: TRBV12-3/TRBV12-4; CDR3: CASSLQGFAEAFF; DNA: TGTGCCAGCAGCCTACAGGGGTTCGCTGAAGCTTTCTTT
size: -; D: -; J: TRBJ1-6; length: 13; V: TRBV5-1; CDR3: CASSFGPNSPLHF; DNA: TGCGCCAGCAGCTTCGGACCTAATTCACCCCTCCACTTT
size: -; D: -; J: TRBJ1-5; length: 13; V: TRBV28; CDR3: CASSFRGGQPQHF; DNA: TGTGCCAGCAGTTTTCGGGGAGGTCAGCCCCAGCATTTT
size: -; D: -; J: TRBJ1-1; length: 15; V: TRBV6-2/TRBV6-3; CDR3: CASSYGQKMNTEAFF; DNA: TGTGCCAGCAGCTATGGACAGAAAATGAACACTGAAGCTTTCTTT
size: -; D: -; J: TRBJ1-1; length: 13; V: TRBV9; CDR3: CASSAGANTEAFF; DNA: TGTGCCAGCAGCGCGGGGGCCAACACTGAAGCTTTCTTT
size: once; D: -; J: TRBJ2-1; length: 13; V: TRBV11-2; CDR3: CASSLAGWVEQFF; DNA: TGTGCCAGCAGCTTAGCAGGGTGGGTCGAGCAGTTCTTC